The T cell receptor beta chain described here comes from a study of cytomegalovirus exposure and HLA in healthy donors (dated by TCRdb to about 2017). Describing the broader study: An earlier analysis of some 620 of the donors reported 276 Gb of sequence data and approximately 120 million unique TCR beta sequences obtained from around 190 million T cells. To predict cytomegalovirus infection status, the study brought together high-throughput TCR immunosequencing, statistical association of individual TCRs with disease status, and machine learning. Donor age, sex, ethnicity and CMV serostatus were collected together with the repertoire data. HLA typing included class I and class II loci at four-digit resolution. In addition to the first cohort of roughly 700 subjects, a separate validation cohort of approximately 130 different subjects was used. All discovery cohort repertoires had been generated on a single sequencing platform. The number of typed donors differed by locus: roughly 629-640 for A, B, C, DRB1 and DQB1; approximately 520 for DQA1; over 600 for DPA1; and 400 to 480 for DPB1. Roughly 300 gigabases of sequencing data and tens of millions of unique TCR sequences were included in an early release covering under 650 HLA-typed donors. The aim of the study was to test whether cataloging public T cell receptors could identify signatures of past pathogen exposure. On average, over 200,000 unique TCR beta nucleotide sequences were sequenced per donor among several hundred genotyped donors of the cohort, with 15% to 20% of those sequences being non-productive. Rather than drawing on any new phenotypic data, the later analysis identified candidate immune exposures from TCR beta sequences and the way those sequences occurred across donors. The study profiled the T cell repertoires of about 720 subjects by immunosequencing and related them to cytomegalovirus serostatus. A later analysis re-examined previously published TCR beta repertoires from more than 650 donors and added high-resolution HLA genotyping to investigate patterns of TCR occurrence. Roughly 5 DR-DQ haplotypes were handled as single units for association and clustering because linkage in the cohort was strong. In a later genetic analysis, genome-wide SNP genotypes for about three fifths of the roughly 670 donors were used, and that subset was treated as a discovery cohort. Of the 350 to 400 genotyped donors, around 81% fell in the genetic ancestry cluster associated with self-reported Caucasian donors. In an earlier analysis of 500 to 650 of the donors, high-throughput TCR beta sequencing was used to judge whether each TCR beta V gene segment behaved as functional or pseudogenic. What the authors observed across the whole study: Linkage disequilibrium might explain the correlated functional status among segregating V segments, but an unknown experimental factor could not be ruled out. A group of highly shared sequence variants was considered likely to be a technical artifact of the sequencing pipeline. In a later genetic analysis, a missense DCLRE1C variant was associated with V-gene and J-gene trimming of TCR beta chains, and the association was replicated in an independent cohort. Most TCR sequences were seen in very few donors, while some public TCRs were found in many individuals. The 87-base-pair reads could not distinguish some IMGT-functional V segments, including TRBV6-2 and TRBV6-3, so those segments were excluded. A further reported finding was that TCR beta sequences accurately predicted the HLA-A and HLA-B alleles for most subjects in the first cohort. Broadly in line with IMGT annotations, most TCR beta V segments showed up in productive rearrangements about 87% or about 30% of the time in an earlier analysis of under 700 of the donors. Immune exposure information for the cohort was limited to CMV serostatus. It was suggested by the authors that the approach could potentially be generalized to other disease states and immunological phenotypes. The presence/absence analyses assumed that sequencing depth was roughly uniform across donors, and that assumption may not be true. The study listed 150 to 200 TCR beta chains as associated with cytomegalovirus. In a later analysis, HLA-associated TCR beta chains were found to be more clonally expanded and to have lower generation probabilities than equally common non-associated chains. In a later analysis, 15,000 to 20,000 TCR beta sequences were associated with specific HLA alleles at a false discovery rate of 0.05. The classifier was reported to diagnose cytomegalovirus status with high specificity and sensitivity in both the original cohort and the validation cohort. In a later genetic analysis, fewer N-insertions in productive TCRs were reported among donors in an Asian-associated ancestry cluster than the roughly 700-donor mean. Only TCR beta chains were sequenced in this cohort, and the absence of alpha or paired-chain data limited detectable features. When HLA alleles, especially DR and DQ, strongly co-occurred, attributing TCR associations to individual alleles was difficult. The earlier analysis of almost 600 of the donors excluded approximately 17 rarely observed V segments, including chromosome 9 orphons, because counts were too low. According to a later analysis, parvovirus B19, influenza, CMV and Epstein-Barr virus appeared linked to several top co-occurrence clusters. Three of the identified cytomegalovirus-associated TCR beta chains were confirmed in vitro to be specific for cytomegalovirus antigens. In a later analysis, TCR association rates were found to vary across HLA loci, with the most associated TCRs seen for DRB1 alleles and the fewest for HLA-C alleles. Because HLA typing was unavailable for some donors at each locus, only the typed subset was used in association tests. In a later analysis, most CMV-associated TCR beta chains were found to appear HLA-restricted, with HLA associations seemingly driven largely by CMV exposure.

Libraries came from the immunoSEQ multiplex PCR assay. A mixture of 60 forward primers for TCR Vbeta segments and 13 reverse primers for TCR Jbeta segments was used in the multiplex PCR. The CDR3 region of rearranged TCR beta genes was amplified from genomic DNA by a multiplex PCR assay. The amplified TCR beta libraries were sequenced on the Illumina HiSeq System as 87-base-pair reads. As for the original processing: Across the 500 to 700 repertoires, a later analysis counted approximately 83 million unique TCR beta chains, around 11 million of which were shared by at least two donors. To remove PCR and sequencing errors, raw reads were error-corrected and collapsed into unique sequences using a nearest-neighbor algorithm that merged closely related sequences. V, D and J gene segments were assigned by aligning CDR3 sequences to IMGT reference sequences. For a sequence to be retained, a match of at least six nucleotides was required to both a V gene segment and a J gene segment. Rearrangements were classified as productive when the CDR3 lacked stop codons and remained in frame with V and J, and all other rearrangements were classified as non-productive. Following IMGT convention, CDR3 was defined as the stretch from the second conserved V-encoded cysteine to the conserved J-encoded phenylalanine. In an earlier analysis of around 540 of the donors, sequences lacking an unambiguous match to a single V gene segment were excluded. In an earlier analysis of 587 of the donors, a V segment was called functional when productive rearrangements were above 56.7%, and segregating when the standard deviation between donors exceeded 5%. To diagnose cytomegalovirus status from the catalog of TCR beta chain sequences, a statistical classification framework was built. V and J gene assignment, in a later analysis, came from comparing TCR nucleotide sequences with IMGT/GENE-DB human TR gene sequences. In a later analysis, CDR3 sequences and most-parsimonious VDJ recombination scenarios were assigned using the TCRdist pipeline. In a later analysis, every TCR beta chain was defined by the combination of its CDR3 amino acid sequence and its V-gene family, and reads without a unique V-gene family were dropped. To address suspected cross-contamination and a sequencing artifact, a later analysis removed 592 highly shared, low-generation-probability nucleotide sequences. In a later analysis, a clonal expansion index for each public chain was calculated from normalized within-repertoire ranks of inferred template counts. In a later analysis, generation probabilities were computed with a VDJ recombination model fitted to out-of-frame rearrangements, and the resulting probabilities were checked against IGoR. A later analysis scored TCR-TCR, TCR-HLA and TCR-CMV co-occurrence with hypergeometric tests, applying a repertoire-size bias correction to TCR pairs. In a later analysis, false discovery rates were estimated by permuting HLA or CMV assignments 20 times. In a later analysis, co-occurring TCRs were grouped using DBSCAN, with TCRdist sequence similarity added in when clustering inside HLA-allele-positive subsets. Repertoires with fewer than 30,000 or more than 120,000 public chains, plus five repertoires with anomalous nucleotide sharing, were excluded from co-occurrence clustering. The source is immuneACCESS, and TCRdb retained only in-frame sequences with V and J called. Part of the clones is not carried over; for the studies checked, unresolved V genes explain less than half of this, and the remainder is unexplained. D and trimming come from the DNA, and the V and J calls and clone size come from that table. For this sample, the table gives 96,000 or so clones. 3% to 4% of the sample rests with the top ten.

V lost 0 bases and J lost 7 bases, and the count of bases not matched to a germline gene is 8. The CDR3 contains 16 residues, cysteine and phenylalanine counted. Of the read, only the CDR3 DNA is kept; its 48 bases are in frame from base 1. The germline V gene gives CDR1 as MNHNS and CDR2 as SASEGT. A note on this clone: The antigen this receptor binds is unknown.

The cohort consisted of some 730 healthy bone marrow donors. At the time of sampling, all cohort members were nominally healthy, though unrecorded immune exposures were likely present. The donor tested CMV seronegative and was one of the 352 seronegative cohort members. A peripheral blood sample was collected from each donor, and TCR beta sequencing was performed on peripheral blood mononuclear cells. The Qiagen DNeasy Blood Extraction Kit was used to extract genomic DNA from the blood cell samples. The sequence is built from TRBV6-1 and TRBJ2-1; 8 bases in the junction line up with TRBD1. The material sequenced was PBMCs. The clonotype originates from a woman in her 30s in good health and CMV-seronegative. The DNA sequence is TGTGCCAGCAGTGAAGCGGGCGGACAGGGTGATAATGAGCAGTTCTTC. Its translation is CASSEAGGQGDNEQFF.